The rows below give T cell receptor beta chains drawn from one sample of a study of cytomegalovirus exposure and HLA in healthy donors. Assay: immunoSEQ multiplex PCR; the TCRdb copy retains only in-frame clones and omits some. The sample holds roughly 120,000 clones, approximately 78% seen once. Sequenced: PBMCs. The receptors here all came from a man in his forties or fifties in good health and CMV-seronegative. Both conserved end residues are part of each CDR3.

v_call,j_call,cdr3_aa
TRBV9,TRBJ1-1,CASSATGGMNTEAFF
TRBV28,TRBJ2-7,CASRRGEGEAYEQYF
TRBV28,TRBJ1-1,CASSSPNGILRGFF
TRBV4-3,TRBJ1-1,CASSRTRDRDSTEAFF
TRBV6-5,TRBJ1-1,CASSYSVYIHEAFF
TRBV14,TRBJ2-5,CASSRHLQETQYF
TRBV18,TRBJ1-1,CASSRQGQGMNTEAFF
TRBV27,TRBJ2-7,CASKLSAAGFDEQYF
TRBV5-6,TRBJ1-2,CASSLFGTGANYGYTF
TRBV5-1,TRBJ2-7,CASSLGGVEQYF
TRBV12-2,TRBJ1-1,CASRLEKTGGSVRTEAFF
TRBV29-1,TRBJ1-1,CSVGPGQNTEAFF
TRBV29-1,TRBJ2-7,CSVVTNEQYF
TRBV9,TRBJ1-3,CASSVGRGHGNTIYF
TRBV5-4,TRBJ1-1,CASSYGRMNTEAFF
TRBV5-6,TRBJ1-1,CASSWLSTEAFF
TRBV4-1,.,CASSQVGTAYSYEQYF
TRBV11-2,TRBJ1-2,CASSYRTVGYGYTF
TRBV10-3,TRBJ2-7,CAISPGTGPSEQYF
TRBV5-4,TRBJ2-7,CASSLQTGSYEQYF
TRBV19,TRBJ1-5,CASRTGGRENQPQHF
TRBV6-5,TRBJ2-1,CASSYSGPHSYNEQFF